This T cell receptor beta chain comes out of a study of blood T cell repertoires in COVID-19. In the study overall: There were acute and convalescent COVID-19 samples, and they came from the United States, Italy and Spain. In each case, the material was cDNA or gDNA derived from T cells, B-cell-depleted T cells, or PBMCs.

Cohort 3 donors were reported recovered after two negative PCRs, clearance, or symptom resolution. As originally analysed: Amplification from reference gene primers served as the basis for estimated nucleated cell counts. Sequencing used immunoSEQ multiplex PCR; TCRdb keeps in-frame clones, though not all of them. V and J calls and clone size are copied from that table; D and trimming were computed from the DNA. The table lists 200,000 to 250,000 clones, around 86% of them singletons, with around 1.7% in the top ten. The CDR3 contains 18 residues. The germline V gene has CDR1 SGHVS and CDR2 FNYEAQ. The V segment lost 5 bases and the J segment 5 bases; nucleotides outside the gene matches: 15.

Source material: PBMCs or T cells enriched from blood (not recorded which). The sequence was collected from a man aged 35 to 55 who had recovered from COVID-19. J is TRBJ2-5 and V is TRBV7-6, with 12 nucleotides matching TRBD2. Written as DNA, the CDR3 is TGTGCCAGCAGCGAACGTCTCTGGCTAGCGGGAGGGATTGAGACCCAGTACTTC. Protein sequence: CASSERLWLAGGIETQYF.